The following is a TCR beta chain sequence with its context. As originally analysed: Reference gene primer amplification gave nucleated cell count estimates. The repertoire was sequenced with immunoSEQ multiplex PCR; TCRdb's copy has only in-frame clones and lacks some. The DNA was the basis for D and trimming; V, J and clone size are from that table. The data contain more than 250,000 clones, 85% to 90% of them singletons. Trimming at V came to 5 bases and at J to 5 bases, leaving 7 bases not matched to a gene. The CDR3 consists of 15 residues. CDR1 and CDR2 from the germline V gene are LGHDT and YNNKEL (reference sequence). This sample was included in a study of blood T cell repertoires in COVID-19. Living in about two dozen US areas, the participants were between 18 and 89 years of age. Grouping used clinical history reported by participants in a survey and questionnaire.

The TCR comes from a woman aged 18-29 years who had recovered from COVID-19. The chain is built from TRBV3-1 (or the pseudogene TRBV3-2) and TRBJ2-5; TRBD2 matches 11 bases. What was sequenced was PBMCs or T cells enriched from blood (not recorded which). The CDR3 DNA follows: TGTGCCAGCAGCAGGCTAGCGGGGGGTGGCGAGACCCAGTACTTC. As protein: CASSRLAGGGETQYF.